The sequence of this T cell receptor beta chain was determined in a study of T cell repertoires in ileal Crohn's disease. The protocol was immunoSEQ multiplex PCR, while the TCRdb copy is restricted to in-frame clones and leaves out a portion. The table has some 3,000 clones, roughly 80% seen once; the top ten hold around 3%. Before sorting, lamina propria lymphocytes were separated from surgical specimens by density gradient. Adults with ileal or ileocolonic Crohn's disease and an indication for resection were eligible. Worth noting for this clone: Antigen specificity is unknown.

The CDR3 covers 17 residues. Germline V gene lookup returns CDR1 LNHDA and CDR2 SQIVND (reference sequence). V lost 5 bases and J lost 1; bases outside the gene matches: 7. Regarding the study as a whole: Every patient over 26.8% clonality showed endoscopic recurrence.

What was sequenced was CD4+ T cells sorted from the ileum. J is TRBJ2-6 and V is TRBV19, with 8 bases fitting TRBD1. This clonotype was sampled from an adult with Crohn's disease. CDR3 DNA: TGTGCCAGTAGTGTCAGGGGGCCTCGATCTGGGGCCAACGTCCTGACTTTC. It codes for CASSVRGPRSGANVLTF.